A selection of T cell receptor beta chains follows, all from one sample in a study of T cell repertoires in cytomegalovirus infection. For these TCRs, the target antigens are not known. TCRdb analysed the reads with MiXCR anew, one entry per CDR3 protein. Of roughly 800,000 distinct CDR3 sequences listed, 25% to 30% are singletons. Sequencing was performed on cultured CD8+ T cells from PBMCs, taken from culture after CMV antigen stimulation. The source is a human donor in good health (CMV status not recorded). Some clones in this sample may be carry-over from other donors' samples. CDR3s include the opening cysteine and the closing phenylalanine or tryptophan. A D gene is named only where the DNA matches it firmly. Clone size, where shown, is once, few, many, or a class for clones that have expanded.

V gene: TRBV29-1
J gene: TRBJ2-1
clone size: once
D gene: NA
CDR3 DNA: TGCAGCGTTGAAGATCACGGGTGGAATGAGCAGTTCTTC
CDR3 protein: CSVEDHGWNEQFF

V gene: TRBV7-6
J gene: TRBJ1-3
clone size: NA
D gene: NA
CDR3 DNA: TGTGCCAGCAGCGCCCGGGACCAGGGTTTGGGAAACACCATATATTTT
CDR3 protein: CASSARDQGLGNTIYF

V gene: TRBV2
J gene: TRBJ2-3
clone size: few
D gene: TRBD1
CDR3 DNA: TGTGCCAGCAGTGGGGGACAGCACGCCACAGATACGCAGTATTTT
CDR3 protein: CASSGGQHATDTQYF

V gene: TRBV27
J gene: TRBJ2-1
clone size: NA
D gene: TRBD2
CDR3 DNA: TGTGCCAGCAGTTTATCTACTAGCGGGGGGCGGAATGAGCAGTTCTTC
CDR3 protein: CASSLSTSGGRNEQFF

V gene: TRBV6-6
J gene: TRBJ1-4
clone size: NA
D gene: NA
CDR3 DNA: TGTGCCAGCAGTTACGGCGGCAATGAAAAACTGTTTTTT
CDR3 protein: CASSYGGNEKLFF

V gene: TRBV6-1
J gene: TRBJ2-2
clone size: few
D gene: TRBD2
CDR3 DNA: TGTGCCATCAAACTAGCGGGGGGTGGCACCGGGGAGCTGTTTTTT
CDR3 protein: CAIKLAGGGTGELFF

V gene: TRBV11-2
J gene: TRBJ2-2
clone size: NA
D gene: NA
CDR3 DNA: TGTGCCAGCAGCCTCCTTCCTTCCAACACCGGGGAGCTGTTTTTT
CDR3 protein: CASSLLPSNTGELFF

V gene: TRBV12-3/TRBV12-4
J gene: TRBJ1-4
clone size: once
D gene: TRBD1
CDR3 DNA: TGTGCCAGCAGACAGGGGGCGAATCCGGAAAAACTGTTTTTT
CDR3 protein: CASRQGANPEKLFF

V gene: TRBV7-9
J gene: TRBJ1-2
clone size: many
D gene: TRBD1
CDR3 DNA: TGTGCCAGCAGCCCCAGACAGGGTGTAGAGTATGGCTACACCTTC
CDR3 protein: CASSPRQGVEYGYTF

V gene: TRBV24-1
J gene: TRBJ2-1
clone size: NA
D gene: NA
CDR3 DNA: TGTGCCACCAGTCCCTACCTCAGGGGTCATGAGCAGTTCTTC
CDR3 protein: CATSPYLRGHEQFF

V gene: TRBV4-1
J gene: TRBJ2-1
clone size: few
D gene: TRBD2
CDR3 DNA: TGCGCCAGCAGCCACCCGGGACTAGCGGGGACTTCCTCCTACAATGAGCAGTTCTTC
CDR3 protein: CASSHPGLAGTSSYNEQFF

V gene: TRBV2
J gene: TRBJ1-1
clone size: NA
D gene: TRBD1
CDR3 DNA: TGTGCCAGCGGACGGGTGTCACAGGGGGCTTTCTTT
CDR3 protein: CASGRVSQGAFF

V gene: TRBV4-1
J gene: TRBJ1-2
clone size: few
D gene: TRBD1
CDR3 DNA: TGCGCCAGCAGCCAAGCAGACAGGGGGCCTGCCTATGGCTACACCTTC
CDR3 protein: CASSQADRGPAYGYTF

V gene: TRBV2
J gene: TRBJ2-7
clone size: few
D gene: NA
CDR3 DNA: TGTGCCAGCAGTGGAGGGAGTTGGGACCGCTCCTACGAGCAGTACTTC
CDR3 protein: CASSGGSWDRSYEQYF

V gene: TRBV29-1
J gene: TRBJ2-7
clone size: few
D gene: NA
CDR3 DNA: TGCAGCGTCGGATCGTCCGAGCAGTACTTC
CDR3 protein: CSVGSSEQYF

V gene: TRBV4-3
J gene: TRBJ1-2
clone size: few
D gene: NA
CDR3 DNA: TGCGCCAGCAGCCAAGAAATCGGTGTTTCTAACTATGGCTACACCTTC
CDR3 protein: CASSQEIGVSNYGYTF

V gene: TRBV12-3/TRBV12-4
J gene: TRBJ1-1
clone size: few
D gene: NA
CDR3 DNA: TGTGCCAGCAGTGAAAAACTGACACTCATGAACACTGAAGCTTTCTTT
CDR3 protein: CASSEKLTLMNTEAFF

V gene: TRBV7-3
J gene: TRBJ2-1
clone size: many
D gene: NA
CDR3 DNA: TGTGCCAGCAGCCCCACTGGCTCCTACAATGAGCAGTTCTTC
CDR3 protein: CASSPTGSYNEQFF

V gene: TRBV7-9
J gene: TRBJ2-1
clone size: many
D gene: NA
CDR3 DNA: TGTGCCAGCAGCTTGGGGACCAGTGAGCAGTTCTTC
CDR3 protein: CASSLGTSEQFF

V gene: TRBV27
J gene: TRBJ1-1
clone size: NA
D gene: NA
CDR3 DNA: TGTGCCAGCAGTTCCCAGGGGACTGTCACTGAAGCTTTCTTT
CDR3 protein: CASSSQGTVTEAFF

V gene: TRBV5-6
J gene: TRBJ1-2
clone size: NA
D gene: TRBD1
CDR3 DNA: TGTGCCAGCACCAGGGATTCGACCGGGACAGGGGGTCTTGACTATGGCTACACCTTC
CDR3 protein: CASTRDSTGTGGLDYGYTF

V gene: TRBV2
J gene: TRBJ2-1
clone size: NA
D gene: NA
CDR3 DNA: TGTGCCAGCAGTGATCACGACAAGGCCCCAAGCCCCTACAATGAGCAGTTCTTC
CDR3 protein: CASSDHDKAPSPYNEQFF

V gene: TRBV6-5
J gene: TRBJ2-5
clone size: few
D gene: NA
CDR3 DNA: TGTGCCAGCAGTCTTGTCTGGGGGGACCAAGAGACCCAGTACTTC
CDR3 protein: CASSLVWGDQETQYF

V gene: TRBV7-3
J gene: TRBJ1-6
clone size: NA
D gene: NA
CDR3 DNA: TGTGCCAGCAGCTTAACGAAGGCCTCCCGTAATTCACCCCTCCACTTT
CDR3 protein: CASSLTKASRNSPLHF

V gene: TRBV6-5
J gene: TRBJ2-1
clone size: few
D gene: TRBD1
CDR3 DNA: TGTGCCAGCAGTTACGAGGGACAGGGTAAGAATGAGCAGTTCTTC
CDR3 protein: CASSYEGQGKNEQFF

V gene: TRBV2
J gene: TRBJ2-2
clone size: few
D gene: TRBD1
CDR3 DNA: TGTGCCATGGTCGGAGGGACAGGGTCCGGGGAGCTGTTTTTT
CDR3 protein: CAMVGGTGSGELFF

V gene: TRBV6-4
J gene: TRBJ2-1
clone size: few
D gene: NA
CDR3 DNA: TGTGCCAGCAGTGACTCTAGCGACCCCTACAATGAGCAGTTCTTC
CDR3 protein: CASSDSSDPYNEQFF

V gene: TRBV28
J gene: TRBJ2-1
clone size: NA
D gene: TRBD2
CDR3 DNA: TGTGCCAGCAGTTTCCGACTAGCCTCTATGAATGAGCAGTTCTTC
CDR3 protein: CASSFRLASMNEQFF

V gene: TRBV27
J gene: TRBJ2-2
clone size: few
D gene: TRBD1
CDR3 DNA: TGTGCCAGCAGAAGGACAGGGGACACCGGGGAGCTGTTTTTT
CDR3 protein: CASRRTGDTGELFF

V gene: TRBV12-3/TRBV12-4
J gene: TRBJ2-2
clone size: NA
D gene: TRBD1
CDR3 DNA: TGTGCCAGTCTTGACAGGGGGAACACCGGGGAGCTGTTTTTT
CDR3 protein: CASLDRGNTGELFF

V gene: TRBV27
J gene: TRBJ2-4
clone size: few
D gene: NA
CDR3 DNA: TGTGCCAGCAGGGCCGGAGGGCTGCTAGCCAAAAACATTCAGTACTTC
CDR3 protein: CASRAGGLLAKNIQYF

V gene: TRBV27
J gene: TRBJ2-7
clone size: NA
D gene: NA
CDR3 DNA: TGTGCCAGCAGTTACCTGGGGGGTTCCGTCTACGAGCAGTACTTC
CDR3 protein: CASSYLGGSVYEQYF

V gene: TRBV28
J gene: TRBJ2-1
clone size: many
D gene: TRBD2
CDR3 DNA: TGTGCCAGCAGTCCCTCTCCGGGGGGGAAAAATGAGCAGTTCTTC
CDR3 protein: CASSPSPGGKNEQFF

V gene: TRBV13
J gene: TRBJ2-1
clone size: NA
D gene: TRBD1
CDR3 DNA: TGTGCCAGCAGCTTAAATGGACAGGGTGAGCAGTTCTTC
CDR3 protein: CASSLNGQGEQFF

V gene: TRBV7-6
J gene: TRBJ1-5
clone size: few
D gene: NA
CDR3 DNA: TGTGCCAGCAGCTTAACTCTGGCAGCTAAGCAGCCCCAGCATTTT
CDR3 protein: CASSLTLAAKQPQHF

V gene: TRBV6-2/TRBV6-3
J gene: TRBJ1-2
clone size: NA
D gene: NA
CDR3 DNA: TGTGCCAGCAGTCGGACAGCTTTCTATGGCTACACCTTC
CDR3 protein: CASSRTAFYGYTF

V gene: TRBV7-9
J gene: TRBJ2-2
clone size: NA
D gene: NA
CDR3 DNA: TGTGCCAGCAGCGGACTAGCAGGGGGTGCCGGGGAGCTGTTTTTT
CDR3 protein: CASSGLAGGAGELFF

V gene: TRBV19
J gene: TRBJ1-1
clone size: NA
D gene: TRBD1
CDR3 DNA: TGTGCCAGTAGCGCCCCGGGACAGGGGGTCTCTGAAGCTTTCTTT
CDR3 protein: CASSAPGQGVSEAFF

V gene: TRBV19
J gene: TRBJ1-1
clone size: few
D gene: NA
CDR3 DNA: TGTGCCAGTAGTTGGGACGGTCTGACTGAAGCTTTCTTT
CDR3 protein: CASSWDGLTEAFF

V gene: TRBV29-1
J gene: TRBJ2-1
clone size: few
D gene: NA
CDR3 DNA: TGCAGCGACCGGACAGCCTACAATGAGCAGTTCTTC
CDR3 protein: CSDRTAYNEQFF

V gene: TRBV7-8
J gene: TRBJ2-3
clone size: few
D gene: NA
CDR3 DNA: TGTGCCAGCAGCTCGAGGTTAACCCAATGGGATACGCAGTATTTT
CDR3 protein: CASSSRLTQWDTQYF

V gene: TRBV27
J gene: TRBJ2-3
clone size: once
D gene: NA
CDR3 DNA: TGTGCCAGCAGTTTCATGGGACCCACAGATACGCAGTATTTT
CDR3 protein: CASSFMGPTDTQYF

V gene: TRBV4-1
J gene: TRBJ1-5
clone size: many
D gene: NA
CDR3 DNA: TGTGCCAGCAGTCAGGGCAATCAGCCCCAGCATTTT
CDR3 protein: CASSQGNQPQHF

V gene: TRBV19
J gene: TRBJ1-2
clone size: NA
D gene: TRBD1
CDR3 DNA: TGTGCCAGTAGTATACCGGGACAGGGGGACGGCTACACCTTC
CDR3 protein: CASSIPGQGDGYTF

V gene: TRBV7-2
J gene: TRBJ1-2
clone size: many
D gene: NA
CDR3 DNA: TGTGCCAGCAGCTTGGAGCCCCCTGGGGCTAACTATGGCTACACCTTC
CDR3 protein: CASSLEPPGANYGYTF

V gene: TRBV19
J gene: TRBJ1-5
clone size: NA
D gene: NA
CDR3 DNA: TGTGCCAGTAGGATTTACACTAATCAGCCCCAGCATTTT
CDR3 protein: CASRIYTNQPQHF

V gene: TRBV6-5
J gene: TRBJ2-1
clone size: few
D gene: NA
CDR3 DNA: TGTGCCAGCAGTCGTCGGGAATCCTACAATGAGCAGTTCTTC
CDR3 protein: CASSRRESYNEQFF

V gene: TRBV4-3
J gene: TRBJ2-3
clone size: few
D gene: NA
CDR3 DNA: TGCGCCAGCAGCCAAGATTCCCGCGCTAGCACAGATACGCAGTATTTT
CDR3 protein: CASSQDSRASTDTQYF

V gene: TRBV7-2
J gene: TRBJ2-7
clone size: many
D gene: NA
CDR3 DNA: TGTGCCAGCAGCTTAGGGACAAGATACGAGCAGTACTTC
CDR3 protein: CASSLGTRYEQYF

V gene: TRBV3-1
J gene: TRBJ2-7
clone size: NA
D gene: NA
CDR3 DNA: TGTGCCAGCAGCCTCTCAGGATCGGGGGTGGGCTCCTACGAGCAGTACTTC
CDR3 protein: CASSLSGSGVGSYEQYF

V gene: TRBV7-9
J gene: TRBJ1-2
clone size: NA
D gene: NA
CDR3 DNA: TGTGCCAGCAGCGCCGGAGTCTCCTATGGCTACACCTTC
CDR3 protein: CASSAGVSYGYTF

V gene: TRBV5-6
J gene: TRBJ1-2
clone size: NA
D gene: NA
CDR3 DNA: TGTGCCAGCAGCTCGCCGGACAGAAGCTATGACTACACCTTC
CDR3 protein: CASSSPDRSYDYTF

V gene: TRBV11-2
J gene: TRBJ2-5
clone size: NA
D gene: TRBD2
CDR3 DNA: TGTGCCAGCAGCTTAGATCTATTGCGGCTAGCGGGGAAGGAGACCCAGTACTTC
CDR3 protein: CASSLDLLRLAGKETQYF

V gene: TRBV27
J gene: TRBJ2-4
clone size: NA
D gene: TRBD1
CDR3 DNA: TGTGCCAGCAGTTTGGTCCGGGACAGGGGAAACATTCAGTACTTC
CDR3 protein: CASSLVRDRGNIQYF

V gene: TRBV7-3
J gene: TRBJ2-3
clone size: many
D gene: NA
CDR3 DNA: TGTGCCAGCAGGCCTTCACCTGGAGATACGCAGTATTTT
CDR3 protein: CASRPSPGDTQYF